What follows is one TCR beta chain and its context. This sample was included in a study of ipilimumab plus nivolumab after autologous stem cell transplantation. Study-wide context: The myeloma cohort included high-risk transplant-naive patients and patients relapsing within 3 years of a first autologous transplant.

Assay used: immunoSEQ multiplex PCR; TCRdb lists only in-frame clones, some missing. The table has some 41,000 clones, over 90% seen once; the top ten hold under 1%. Patients received nivolumab 3 mg/kg at weeks 1, 4, 7, 10, then fortnightly to week 26. Trimming pared 1 base from V and 2 bases from J, leaving 3 bases between. CDR3 size: 12 residues. The germline CDR1 and CDR2 sequences are SGHTA and FQGNSA. V gene TRBV7-2 combines with J gene TRBJ2-7; D unresolved. The receptor was isolated from a male donor with multiple myeloma. The sequencing used PBMCs, collected in a trial of ipilimumab plus nivolumab as post-transplant consolidation. CDR3 coding DNA: TGTGCCAGCAGCTTAGACACCTACGAGCAGTACTTC. Translation gives CASSLDTYEQYF.